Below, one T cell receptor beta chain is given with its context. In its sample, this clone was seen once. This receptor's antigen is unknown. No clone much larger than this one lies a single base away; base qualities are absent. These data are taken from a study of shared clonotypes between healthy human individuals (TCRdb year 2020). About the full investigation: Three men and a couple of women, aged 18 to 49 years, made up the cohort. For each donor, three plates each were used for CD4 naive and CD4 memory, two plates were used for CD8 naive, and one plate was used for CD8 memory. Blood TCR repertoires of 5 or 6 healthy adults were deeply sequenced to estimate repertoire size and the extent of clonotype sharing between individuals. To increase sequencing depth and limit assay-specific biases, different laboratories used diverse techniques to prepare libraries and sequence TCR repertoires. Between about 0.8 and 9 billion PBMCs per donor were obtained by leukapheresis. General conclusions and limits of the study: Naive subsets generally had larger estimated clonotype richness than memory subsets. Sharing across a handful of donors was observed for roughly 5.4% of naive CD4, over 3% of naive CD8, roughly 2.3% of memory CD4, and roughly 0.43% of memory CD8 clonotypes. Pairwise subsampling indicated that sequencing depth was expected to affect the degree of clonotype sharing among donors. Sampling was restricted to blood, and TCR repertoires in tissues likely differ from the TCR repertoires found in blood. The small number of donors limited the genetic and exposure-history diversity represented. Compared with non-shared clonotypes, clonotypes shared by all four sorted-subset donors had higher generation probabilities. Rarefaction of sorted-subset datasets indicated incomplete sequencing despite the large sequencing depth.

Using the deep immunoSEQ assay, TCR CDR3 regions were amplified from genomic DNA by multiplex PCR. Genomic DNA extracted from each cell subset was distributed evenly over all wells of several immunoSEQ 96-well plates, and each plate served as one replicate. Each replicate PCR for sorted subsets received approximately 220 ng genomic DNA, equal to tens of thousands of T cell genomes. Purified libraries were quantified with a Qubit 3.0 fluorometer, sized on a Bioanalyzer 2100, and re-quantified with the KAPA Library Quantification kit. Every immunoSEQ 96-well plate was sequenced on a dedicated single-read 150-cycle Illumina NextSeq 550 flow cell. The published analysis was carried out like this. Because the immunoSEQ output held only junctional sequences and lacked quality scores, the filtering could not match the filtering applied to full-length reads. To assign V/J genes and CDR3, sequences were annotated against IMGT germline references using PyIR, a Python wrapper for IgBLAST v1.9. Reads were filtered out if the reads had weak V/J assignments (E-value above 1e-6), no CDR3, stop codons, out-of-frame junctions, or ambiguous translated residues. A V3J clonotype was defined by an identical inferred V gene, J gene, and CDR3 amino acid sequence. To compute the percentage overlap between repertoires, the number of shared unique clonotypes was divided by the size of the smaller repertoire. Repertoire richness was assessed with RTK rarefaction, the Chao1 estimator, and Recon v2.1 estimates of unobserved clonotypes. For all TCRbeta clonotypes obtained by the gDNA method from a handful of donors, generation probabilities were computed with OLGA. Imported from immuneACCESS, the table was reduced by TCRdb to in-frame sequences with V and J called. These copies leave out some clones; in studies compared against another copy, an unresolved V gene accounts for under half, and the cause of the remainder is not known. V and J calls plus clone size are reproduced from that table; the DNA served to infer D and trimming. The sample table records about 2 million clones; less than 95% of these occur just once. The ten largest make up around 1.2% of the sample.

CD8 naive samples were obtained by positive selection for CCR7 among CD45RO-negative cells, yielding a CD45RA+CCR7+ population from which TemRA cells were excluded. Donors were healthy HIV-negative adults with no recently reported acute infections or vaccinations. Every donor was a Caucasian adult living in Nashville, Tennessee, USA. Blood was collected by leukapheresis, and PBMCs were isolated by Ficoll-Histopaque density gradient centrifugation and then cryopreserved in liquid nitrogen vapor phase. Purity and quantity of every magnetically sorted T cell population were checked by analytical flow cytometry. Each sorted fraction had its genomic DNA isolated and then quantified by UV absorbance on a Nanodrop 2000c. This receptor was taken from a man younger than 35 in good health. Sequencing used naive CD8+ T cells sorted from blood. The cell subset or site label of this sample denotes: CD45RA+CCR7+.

The DNA is TGTGCCAGCAGCCCCGGACTAGCGGGAATTGCAGAGACCCAGTACTTC. This gives the protein CASSPGLAGIAETQYF. This sequence uses TRBV7-2 and TRBJ2-5, with 12 bases matching TRBD2. Trimming accounts for 5 bases at V and 4 bases at J, while the number of junction bases matched to no gene is 8. CDR1 and CDR2, looked up from the germline V gene, are SGHTA and FQGNSA. Its CDR3 holds 16 amino acids, cysteine through phenylalanine. This entry keeps only the CDR3 DNA: 48 bases, framed from base 1.